The 31 T cell receptor beta chains below all came from one sample that was sequenced in a study of OX40 agonist ivuxolimab in advanced cancers. The data were produced by immunoSEQ multiplex PCR, yet TCRdb's version contains in-frame clones alone and is incomplete. The table lists more than 40,000 clones, 88% of them singletons. The starting material was CD4+ or CD8+ T cells sorted from blood, obtained in a trial of the OX40 agonist ivuxolimab. These receptors originate from an adult with an advanced solid tumor such as melanoma, head and neck, liver or kidney cancer.

The gene calls are TRBV18 and TRBJ2-7, with D perhaps matching TRBD1 or TRBD2 (5 bases each). CDR1 is KGHSH, CDR2 LQKENI, per germline. The CDR3 sequence is 15 residues long. V lost 4 bases and J lost 2, with 15 bases in between. The CDR3 DNA reads as TGTGCCAGCTCACTTCGCCGGGACGCGACCTACGAGCAGTACTTC. Amino acids: CASSLRRDATYEQYF.

The table lists this clone with a count of one. The chain couples TRBV6-1 to TRBJ1-2, with a weak D call TRBD1 (5 bases). Trimming stripped 1 base from V and 1 base from J, with 10 bases between. Germline CDR1 reads MNHNS; CDR2 reads SASEGT. The CDR3 is 15 residues long. CDR3 nucleotide sequence: TGTGCCAGCAGTGAAGGGGCAGGGATTAACTATGGCTACACCTTC. Encoded protein: CASSEGAGINYGYTF.

This clone showed up just a few times. The chain employs TRBV11-2 and TRBJ1-5; D is perhaps TRBD1 (5 bases). CDR3 length: 11 amino acids. Trimming stripped 5 bases from V and 12 bases from J, with 11 bases between. Germline CDR1 and CDR2: SGHAT and FQNNGV. CDR3 protein: CASSQGLGQHF. The CDR3 bases are TGTGCCAGCAGCCAGGGACTCGGCCAGCATTTT.

The DNA for the CDR3 is TGTGCCAGCGCTGGACCGCGAAGTTCGGGCAATCAGCCCCAGCATTTT. It encodes CASAGPRSSGNQPQHF. The rearrangement joins TRBV2 to TRBJ1-5; D gene ambiguous. Germline-derived CDR1 and CDR2 are SNHLY and FYNNEI. The CDR3 consists of 16 residues. V was pared by 8 bases and J by 2 bases, with 19 bases between.

The chain couples TRBV7-8 to TRBJ2-5; D unresolved. This CDR3 contains 14 residues. V shed 5 bases and J shed 1 base, with 11 bases lying between them. Germline CDR1 and CDR2: SGHVS and FQNEAQ. The CDR3 DNA reads TGTGCCAGCAGCCCCCGGACCGGCCAAGAGACCCAGTACTTC. Residues: CASSPRTGQETQYF.

The chain links TRBV5-1 to TRBJ1-1, with 8 bases that match TRBD1. J gave up 1 base and V 4 bases, and 9 bases lay outside the gene matches. Looked up from germline, CDR1 is SGHRS and CDR2 is YFSETQ. This CDR3 has 16 amino acids. The CDR3 loop reads CASSVDFGTGNTEAFF. CDR3 coding DNA: TGCGCCAGCAGCGTAGATTTTGGGACAGGGAACACTGAAGCTTTCTTT.

This chain uses TRBV18 with TRBJ2-1; perhaps TRBD2 as D (5 bases). Germline V gene sequence: CDR1 KGHSH, CDR2 LQKENI. This CDR3 contains 14 residues. Trimming shortened V by 6 bases and J by 8 bases, and 17 bases separated the two germline ends. CDR3 nucleotides: TGTGCCAGCTCCACGAACTTGGACTCCTATGAGCAGTTCTTC. The encoded protein is CASSTNLDSYEQFF. Combining the CDR3 with reference TRBV18 and TRBJ2-1 gives the whole variable domain NAGVMQNPRHLVRRRGQEARLRCSPMKGHSHVYWYRQLPEEGLKFMVYLQKENIIDESGMPKERFSAEFPKEGPSILRIQQVVRGDSAAYFCASSTNLDSYEQFFGPGTRLTVL.

Here the CDR3 DNA reads TGTGCCAGCAGCTCTGGAGGGACAGACTCACGGGACACTGAAGCTTTCTTT. Translated, it gives CASSSGGTDSRDTEAFF. V gene TRBV5-5 combines with J gene TRBJ1-1; 7 nucleotides match TRBD1. V lost 3 bases to trimming and J lost 3 bases; unmatched junction nucleotides: 14. This CDR3 region has 17 residues. Germline CDR1 reads SGHKS; CDR2 reads YYEKEE (reference sequence).

The V call is TRBV5-5, the J call TRBJ2-3; no firm D call. The CDR3 is made up of 13 amino acids. Looked up from germline, CDR1 is SGHKS and CDR2 is YYEKEE (reference sequence). Trimming left V 2 bases short and J 1 base short, with 5 bases between. The CDR3 is CASSFGGTDTQYF. CDR3 DNA sequence: TGTGCCAGCAGCTTTGGGGGCACAGATACGCAGTATTTT.

J is TRBJ2-7 and V is TRBV6-5, with TRBD2 identical over 7 bases. CDR3 size: 12 residues. CDR1 is MNHEY, CDR2 SVGAGI, per germline. Germline trimming cut 8 bases from V and 5 bases from J; bases unmatched to any gene: 6. CDR3 loop: CASGAGRDEQYF. As DNA, the CDR3 is TGTGCCAGCGGAGCAGGGAGGGACGAGCAGTACTTC.

This chain joins TRBV18 and TRBJ1-5; perhaps TRBD1 as D (5 bases). The CDR3 has 14 amino acids. From germline, CDR1 is KGHSH and CDR2 LQKENI. V lost 3 bases and J lost 1, with 7 bases in between. The DNA of the CDR3 is TGTGCCAGCTCACCTCAGGGAAGCAATCAGCCCCAGCATTTT. Amino acids: CASSPQGSNQPQHF.

DNA of the CDR3: TGTGCCAGCAGTTTTGCAGATCAGCCCCAGCATTTT. This gives the protein CASSFADQPQHF. The chain has TRBV27 and TRBJ1-5, with D hard to call. Germline V gives CDR1 MNHEY, CDR2 SMNVEV (reference sequence). The CDR3 contains 12 residues. The germline V and J ends were trimmed by 3 bases and 5 bases, with 5 bases remaining between them.

This clone was counted between two and nine times. V and J are TRBV27 and TRBJ2-1, with D perhaps matching TRBD1 or TRBD2 (5 bases each). CDR1 and CDR2 from the germline V gene are MNHEY and SMNVEV (reference sequence). This CDR3 has 15 residues. V was shortened by 6 bases and J by 1 base, with 13 bases between the two germline ends. Here the CDR3 reads CASSPRDGSYNEQFF. The CDR3, as DNA: TGTGCCAGCAGCCCCAGGGACGGGTCCTACAATGAGCAGTTCTTC.

The chain combines TRBV6-6 with TRBJ1-1; no definite D call. V was clipped by 5 bases and J by 2 bases, with 6 bases between them. Germline CDR1 is MNHNY and CDR2 is SVGAGI (reference sequence). There are 12 residues in the CDR3. The CDR3 bases are TGTGCCAGCAGTCATCCCAACACTGAAGCTTTCTTT. As protein: CASSHPNTEAFF.

The rearrangement joins TRBV9 to TRBJ2-7, with D maybe TRBD1 (6 bases). The CDR3 has 15 amino acids. V gave up 0 bases and J gave up 2 bases, with 12 bases separating them. The germline V gene has CDR1 SGDLS and CDR2 YYNGEE. CDR3 nucleotide sequence: TGTGCCAGCAGCGTAGGCAGGGGTCGGCCCTACGAGCAGTACTTC. The encoded protein is CASSVGRGRPYEQYF.

The gene calls are TRBV7-3 and TRBJ2-5; D is unclear. TRBJ2-7 matches the DNA end more closely, so the J call is doubtful. This CDR3 has 13 residues. CDR1 and CDR2 from the germline V gene are SGHTA and FQGTGA. CDR3 bases: TGTGCCAGCAGCTTATTGGCCGGCTCCGAGCAGTACTTC. Amino acids: CASSLLAGSEQYF.

This clone was seen only once. Within the sample, other DNA sequences also encode this same CDR3. This rearrangement joins TRBV5-1 to TRBJ2-7, with TRBD2 identical over 16 bases. V trimming: 0 bases; J trimming: 7 bases; junction bases outside the gene matches: 13. Germline lookup yields CDR1 SGHRS and CDR2 YFSETQ. This CDR3 is built from 19 residues. The CDR3 DNA follows: TGCGCCAGCAGCTTGGAGGGGGGGACTAGCGGGAGGGCCTGGAATGAGCAGTACTTC. Its protein product is CASSLEGGTSGRAWNEQYF.

Only one count was recorded for this clone. The V and J genes are TRBV19 and TRBJ1-2; unclear D gene. V gave up 5 bases and J gave up 4 bases, with 5 bases separating them. CDR1 is LNHDA, CDR2 SQIVND, per germline (reference sequence). This CDR3 region has 11 residues. CDR3 nucleotide sequence: TGTGCCAGTAGTGGCCCCTATGGCTACACCTTC. The encoded protein is CASSGPYGYTF.

V usage is TRBV7-2 and J usage is TRBJ2-3, with TRBD2 identical over 9 bases. Trimming at V came to 3 bases and at J to 6 bases, leaving 4 bases not matched to a gene. Germline V gene data show CDR1 as SGHTA and CDR2 as FQGNSA. CDR3 length equals 14 residues. The CDR3, as DNA: TGTGCCAGCAGCTTTAGCGGGGGCGGGGATACGCAGTATTTT. Encoded protein: CASSFSGGGDTQYF. Using reference TRBV7-2 and TRBJ2-3 for the parts outside the CDR3, the full variable domain is GAGVSQSPSNKVTEKGKDVELRCDPISGHTALYWYRQSLGQGLEFLIYFQGNSAPDKSGLPSDRFSAERTGGSVSTLTIQRTQQEDSAVYLCASSFSGGGDTQYFGPGTRLTVL.

This clone has just a few counts. This chain links TRBV6-5 with TRBJ1-2, with TRBD1 matching over 7 bases. The CDR3 runs 12 residues. Germline CDR1 reads MNHEY; CDR2 reads SVGAGI. After removal of 7 bases from V and 7 bases from J, the junction contained 6 bases not matched to a gene. The CDR3 nucleotides read TGTGCCAGCACCGACAGGGTGCGTGGCTACACCTTC. Amino acids: CASTDRVRGYTF.

This chain joins TRBV2 and TRBJ2-3; D is undetermined. Per the germline V gene, CDR1 is SNHLY and CDR2 is FYNNEI. Trimming took off 2 bases at V and 4 bases at J, with 7 bases between the two ends. The CDR3 runs to 13 residues. DNA of the CDR3: TGTGCCAGCAGTGAACTCATTGCAGATACGCAGTATTTT. It codes for CASSELIADTQYF.

This rearrangement joins TRBV7-3 to TRBJ2-2; tentatively, D is TRBD2 (5 bases). The length of the CDR3 is 15 residues. V dropped 1 base and J dropped 6 bases, with 12 bases sitting between them. CDR1 is SGHTA, CDR2 FQGTGA, per germline. The CDR3 DNA sequence: TGTGCCAGCAGCTTAAGGGGAGAGAAGGCCGGGGAGCTGTTTTTT. It yields the protein CASSLRGEKAGELFF.

The chain has TRBV18 and TRBJ1-1; D is perhaps TRBD1 (6 bases). Trimming stripped 4 bases from V and 4 bases from J, with 13 bases between. This CDR3 has 14 amino acids. The germline gives CDR1 KGHSH, CDR2 LQKENI. In nucleotides, the CDR3 is TGTGCCAGCTCACAGGGGGGGGACGGCACTGAAGCTTTCTTT. This sequence encodes CASSQGGDGTEAFF.

The chain joins TRBV5-5 to TRBJ2-3; a weak D match, TRBD1 (5 bases). V lost 0 bases and J lost 6, with 14 bases in between. Germline CDR1 is SGHKS and CDR2 is YYEKEE (reference sequence). This CDR3 has 15 amino acids. The CDR3 region is CASSLARLRADTQYF. Written as DNA, the CDR3 is TGTGCCAGCAGCTTGGCGCGTCTCAGGGCGGATACGCAGTATTTT.

This chain connects TRBV7-9 to TRBJ1-1; the D is unclear. This CDR3 contains 9 residues. The ends were cut back, 5 bases at V and 8 bases at J, with 3 bases in the middle. Germline V CDR1 and CDR2: SEHNR, FQNEAQ (reference sequence). The CDR3 here is CASSPEAFF. The CDR3 DNA follows: TGTGCCAGCAGCCCCGAAGCTTTCTTT.

The V and J genes are TRBV5-1 and TRBJ1-4; D is undetermined. The CDR3 is 13 residues long. Germline V gene data show CDR1 as SGHRS and CDR2 as YFSETQ. The V and J ends lost 3 bases and 8 bases respectively, with 11 bases between them. The CDR3 nucleotides are TGCGCCAGCAGCTATAGACCAGAAGAAAAACTGTTTTTT. This translates into CASSYRPEEKLFF.

V is TRBV9 and J is TRBJ2-7; TRBD2 is a possible D gene (5 bases). The CDR3 is made up of 13 amino acids. Germline-derived CDR1 and CDR2 are SGDLS and YYNGEE. V shed 3 bases and J shed 5 bases, with 12 bases lying between them. The CDR3 sequence: CASSDNFGDEQYF. The CDR3, as DNA: TGTGCCAGCAGCGACAATTTCGGGGACGAGCAGTACTTC.

The chain employs TRBV27 and TRBJ2-7, with a possible D match to TRBD1 (6 bases). This CDR3 comprises 13 residues. Trimming took off 4 bases at V and 10 bases at J, with 17 bases between the two ends. The germline CDR1 and CDR2 sequences are MNHEY and SMNVEV (reference sequence). CDR3 protein: CASSSLDQGRQYF. CDR3 nucleotide sequence: TGTGCCAGCAGTTCACTAGACCAGGGGCGTCAGTACTTC.

V is TRBV14 and J is TRBJ2-7, with TRBD2 matching over 9 bases. Germline V lookup: CDR1 SGHDN, CDR2 FVKESK. This CDR3 comprises 17 residues. V shed 0 bases, J shed 4 bases, and the junction held 10 bases outside the gene matches. The DNA for the CDR3 is TGTGCCAGCAGCCAAGAATATGGTCTAGCGGGGAGATACGAGCAGTACTTC. Translating gives CASSQEYGLAGRYEQYF.

V is TRBV7-2 and J is TRBJ2-1; TRBD1 matches at 9 bases. V was clipped by 5 bases and J by 7 bases; unmatched bases: 6. Germline V gene lookup returns CDR1 SGHTA and CDR2 FQGNSA. The CDR3 sequence is 14 residues long. CDR3 sequence reads: CASSVQGALNEQFF. The CDR3 bases are TGTGCCAGCAGCGTACAGGGGGCGCTGAATGAGCAGTTCTTC.

This clone was picked up one time. The V call is TRBV27, the J call TRBJ2-2; 7 bases align to TRBD2. CDR1 MNHEY and CDR2 SMNVEV come from the germline V gene (reference sequence). Losses at the gene ends were 6 bases for V and 7 bases for J; bases not matched to a gene: 8. CDR3 length: 14 amino acids. In DNA form, the CDR3 reads TGTGCCAGCAGGCACGCGGGAGAGAGCGGGGAGCTGTTTTTT. Residues: CASRHAGESGELFF.